This T cell receptor beta chain was identified during a study of blood T cell repertoires in COVID-19. In the study overall: The United States, Italy and Spain were the sources of the acute and convalescent COVID-19 samples. Sources were T cells, B-cell-depleted T cells, or PBMCs; the material itself was cDNA or gDNA.

In terms of age and location, participants ranged from about 18 to 95 years and lived in approximately 26 US areas. Participants' own reports of clinical history determined their cohort assignment. This clone has just one count. The method was immunoSEQ multiplex PCR; TCRdb's version includes in-frame clones alone and lacks a portion of them. This table has under 500,000 clones, approximately 90% appearing once. The CDR3 is 14 amino acids. Per the germline V gene, CDR1 is SGHRS and CDR2 is YFSETQ. V was trimmed by 4 bases and J by 8 bases, leaving 18 bases between them. The receptor comes from a woman between 18 and 29 years old with acute COVID-19. The chain carries TRBV5-1 and TRBJ1-2; D is uncertain. Sample: PBMCs or T cells enriched from blood (not recorded which). The CDR3 is CASSPEARSLGYTF. Written as DNA, the CDR3 is TGCGCCAGCAGCCCGGAGGCCAGGTCCCTAGGCTACACCTTC. Full variable domain (missing parts from reference TRBV5-1 and TRBJ1-2): KAGVTQTPRYLIKTRGQQVTLSCSPISGHRSVSWYQQTPGQGLQFLFEYFSETQRNKGNFPGRFSGRQFSNSRSEMNVSTLELGDSALYLCASSPEARSLGYTFGSGTRLTVV.